These T cell receptor beta chains were read from a single sample in a study of cytomegalovirus exposure and HLA in healthy donors. Sequencing used immunoSEQ multiplex PCR; TCRdb keeps in-frame clones, though not all of them. Among 200,000 to 250,000 clones listed, around 86% were seen once. Sequencing used PBMCs. All receptors come from a woman under 30 in good health and CMV-seropositive. The CDR3 runs from the conserved cysteine through the conserved F or W. Each record gives: V gene, clone size, D gene, J gene, CDR3 DNA, CDR3 protein. A D gene is named only where the DNA matches it firmly. Rows may omit the clone size; those that give it use once, few, many or a size class.

TRBV6-1	NA	TRBD1	TRBJ2-7	TGTGCCAGCAGTAACTACGACAGGGGGCACGAGCAGTACTTC	CASSNYDRGHEQYF
TRBV18	NA	TRBD1	TRBJ2-7	TGTGCCAGCTCACCAAGGACAGGGGGCGCCGAGCAGTACTTC	CASSPRTGGAEQYF
TRBV28	NA	TRBD2	TRBJ2-7	TGTGCCAGCAGACCGGCCGGGACTAGCGGGACCAACGAGCAGTACTTC	CASRPAGTSGTNEQYF
TRBV27	NA	NA	TRBJ2-1	TGTGCCAGCAGTTCGTACATGGTTGGGGCCTCTAATGAGCAGTTCTTC	CASSSYMVGASNEQFF
TRBV15	NA	NA	TRBJ2-5	TGTGCCACCAGCAGAGATGGACAGCAAGAGACCCAGTACTTC	CATSRDGQQETQYF
TRBV10-2	NA	TRBD1	TRBJ1-2	TGCGCCAGCAGAGAGACAGGGGAGTATGGCTACACCTTC	CASRETGEYGYTF
TRBV6-5	NA	NA	TRBJ1-1	TGTGCCACCAAAAGGGGCTTGAACACTGAAGCTTTCTTT	CATKRGLNTEAFF
TRBV9	NA	NA	TRBJ2-7	TGTGCCAGCAGCGTAGAAGCCCGATCCTACGAGCAGTACTTC	CASSVEARSYEQYF
TRBV15	NA	TRBD1	TRBJ1-5	TGTGCCACCAGCAGAACGGGACAGGAGAATCAGCCCCAGCATTTT	CATSRTGQENQPQHF
TRBV27	NA	NA	TRBJ2-1	TGTGCCAGCAGTTTATCGGGGACCGGGGGCAATGAGCAGTTCTTC	CASSLSGTGGNEQFF
TRBV7-8	NA	NA	TRBJ2-1	TGTGCCAGCAGCCCTGTTTGGGGGCCTGCAGAGCGCAATGAGCAGTTCTTC	CASSPVWGPAERNEQFF
TRBV25-1	few	TRBD1	TRBJ1-2	TGTGCCAGCAGGAGCCCTTTTGGAGGGGGCGATGGCTACACCTTC	CASRSPFGGGDGYTF
TRBV27	NA	NA	TRBJ2-6	TGTGCCAGCGCAGGGCTTGGGAGGTCTGGGGCCAACGTCCTGACTTTC	CASAGLGRSGANVLTF
TRBV28	NA	TRBD2	TRBJ2-1	TGTGCCAGCAGCGACCGCGGAGGGCAGGGGTATTTAGCGGGAGGGCCGAATGAGCAGTTCTTC	CASSDRGGQGYLAGGPNEQFF
TRBV28	few	NA	TRBJ1-1	TGTGCCAGCAGTCACGACAGGCCCCTCTTTAACACTGAAGCTTTCTTT	CASSHDRPLFNTEAFF
TRBV2	NA	NA	TRBJ2-2	TGTGCCAGCAGCTTATCAGGGACCGGGGAGCTGTTTTTT	CASSLSGTGELFF
TRBV27	NA	NA	TRBJ1-2	TGTGCCAGCAGTTTTGAGGGATTCTATGGCTACACCTTC	CASSFEGFYGYTF
TRBV10-3	NA	TRBD1	TRBJ2-7	TGTGCCATCAGTGAACCGGGACAGCTAAGCTCCTACGAGCAGTACTTC	CAISEPGQLSSYEQYF
TRBV28	NA	NA	TRBJ2-7	TGTGCCAGCCATCCTCCCCTGAGGTCGGGAGTGGGTCACGAGCAGTACTTC	CASHPPLRSGVGHEQYF
TRBV4-1	once	NA	TRBJ1-1	TGCGCCAGCAGCCAACCCCGGGGGGGACTGAACACTGAAGCTTTCTTT	CASSQPRGGLNTEAFF
TRBV18	NA	NA	TRBJ1-5	TGTGCCAGCTCACTCCTCGGGTCTAGACTCGATCAGCCCCAGCATTTT	CASSLLGSRLDQPQHF
TRBV5-1	NA	NA	TRBJ2-3	TGCGCCAGTGTACTAGCACCTTCTAGCACAGATACGCAGTATTTT	CASVLAPSSTDTQYF
TRBV20-1	NA	NA	TRBJ1-1	TGCAGTGCTAGAGATAGAGCTTTCTTT	CSARDRAFF
TRBV5-1	NA	NA	TRBJ2-3	TGCGCCAGCACTTCCGGTAACACAGATACGCAGTATTTT	CASTSGNTDTQYF
TRBV6-4	few	NA	TRBJ2-6	TGTGCCAGCAGTGACACAAACTCTGGGGCCAACGTCCTGACTTTC	CASSDTNSGANVLTF
TRBV7-8	NA	NA	TRBJ2-1	TGTGCCAGCAGCTTAGCGGAGCCTACACTCAATGAGCAGTTCTTC	CASSLAEPTLNEQFF
TRBV11-1	NA	NA	TRBJ1-1	TGTGCCAGCAGGATCGGAGGGGTCCTCACTGAAGCTTTCTTT	CASRIGGVLTEAFF